These 31 T cell receptor beta chains originate from one sample sequenced in a study of cytomegalovirus exposure and HLA in healthy donors. The PCR ran on 60 Vbeta and 13 Jbeta primers. Produced via immunoSEQ multiplex PCR; TCRdb's table is partial and in-frame only. The table lists some 180,000 clones, less than 90% of them singletons, with more than 1.1% in the top ten. The material sequenced was PBMCs. These receptors all come from a girl aged 10-17 years in good health and CMV-seropositive.

The chain carries TRBV6-1 and TRBJ2-1; tentatively, D is TRBD2 (6 bases). Trimming shortened V by 4 bases and J by 7 bases, and 17 bases separated the two germline ends. Germline V gives CDR1 MNHNS, CDR2 SASEGT. The CDR3 has 15 amino acids. In nucleotides, the CDR3 is TGTGCCAGCAGTGTAATCGGCGGGATTGTAAATGAGCAGTTCTTC. Translating it yields CASSVIGGIVNEQFF.

V usage is TRBV30 and J usage is TRBJ1-5; D not resolved. With 2 bases removed from V and 6 bases from J, the gap between germline ends came to 11 bases. This CDR3 is 13 amino acids long. The V gene's germline CDR1 is GTSNPN and CDR2 SVGIG (reference sequence). The chain's CDR3 is CAWSRSRGQPQHF. DNA of the CDR3: TGTGCCTGGAGTCGTAGCCGAGGTCAGCCCCAGCATTTT.

V usage is TRBV5-1 and J usage is TRBJ2-7; 14 bases line up with TRBD2. V lost 4 bases to trimming and J lost 1 base; unmatched junction nucleotides: 4. Germline assignment: CDR1 SGHRS and CDR2 YFSETQ. The CDR3 consists of 16 residues. Written as DNA, the CDR3 is TGCGCCAGCAGCGCTAGACTAGCGGGAGGGTCCTACGAGCAGTACTTC. Translating gives CASSARLAGGSYEQYF.

The chain recombines TRBV5-5 with TRBJ2-7, with 11 bases lining up with TRBD2. This CDR3 has 17 amino acids. The ends lost 0 bases at V and 1 base at J; junction bases unmatched: 6. Per germline, CDR1 SGHKS and CDR2 YYEKEE (reference sequence). The CDR3 sequence: CASSLGLAGGQSYEQYF. CDR3 DNA: TGTGCCAGCAGCTTGGGGCTAGCGGGAGGCCAGTCCTACGAGCAGTACTTC.

The rearrangement joins TRBV29-1 to TRBJ2-1; weak D call: TRBD2 (6 bases). Per germline, CDR1 SQVTM and CDR2 ANQGSEA. This CDR3 comprises 13 residues. Trimming removed 7 bases at V and 4 bases at J, with 14 bases between. CDR3 DNA: TGCAGCGAGTCTAGCGATAATTACAATGAGCAGTTCTTC. Its protein product is CSESSDNYNEQFF.

The rearrangement links TRBV7-9 to TRBJ2-5, with D possibly being TRBD2 (6 bases). Germline loops: CDR1 SEHNR, CDR2 FQNEAQ (reference sequence). CDR3 length: 12 amino acids. Trimming took off 6 bases at V and 11 bases at J, with 16 bases between the two ends. CDR3 region: CASSVDYREQYF. CDR3 bases: TGTGCCAGCAGTGTGGACTATCGGGAGCAGTACTTC.

The rearrangement uses TRBV7-2 and TRBJ2-3, with TRBD1 identical over 9 bases. Per the germline V gene, CDR1 is SGHTA and CDR2 is FQGNSA. The CDR3 loop spans 15 amino acids. The V segment lost 1 base and the J segment 2 bases; nucleotides outside the gene matches: 1. CDR3 residues: CASSLGTGVTDTQYF. The CDR3 nucleotides are TGTGCCAGCAGCTTAGGGACAGGGGTCACAGATACGCAGTATTTT.

This clone occurred a few times. The CDR3 spells CAWTGGPSYYGYTF. Here the CDR3 DNA reads TGTGCCTGGACGGGGGGTCCCTCTTACTATGGCTACACCTTC. The chain employs TRBV30 and TRBJ1-2; perhaps TRBD1 as D (5 bases). The germline V gene has CDR1 GTSNPN and CDR2 SVGIG (reference sequence). V lost 4 bases, J lost 3 bases, and 15 bases lay in between. The CDR3 spans 14 residues.

CDR3: CASSTRTSGIGDTQYF. DNA of the CDR3: TGTGCCAGCAGCACTCGGACTAGCGGGATAGGGGATACGCAGTATTTT. The chain is built from TRBV13 and TRBJ2-3; TRBD2 aligns across 12 bases. With V trimmed by 5 bases and J by 6 bases, 9 bases remained unmatched. CDR3 size: 16 residues. Looked up from germline, CDR1 is PRHDT and CDR2 is FYEKMQ (reference sequence).

The chain carries TRBV7-9 and TRBJ2-7; perhaps TRBD2 as D (5 bases). Germline V lookup: CDR1 SEHNR, CDR2 FQNEAQ (reference sequence). The V end lost 5 bases, the J end lost 4 bases, and 12 bases lay between the germline ends. The CDR3 is made up of 13 amino acids. This CDR3 is CASSRSEQYEQYF. The DNA for the CDR3 is TGTGCCAGCAGCCGTAGCGAACAATACGAGCAGTACTTC.

CDR3 in amino acids: CASLRDQETQYF. DNA for the CDR3: TGTGCCAGCCTGCGGGACCAAGAGACCCAGTACTTC. The chain employs TRBV6-6 and TRBJ2-5, with D tentatively TRBD2 (5 bases). Germline loops: CDR1 MNHNY, CDR2 SVGAGI (reference sequence). V lost 8 bases and J lost 0, with 7 bases in between. The CDR3 has 12 residues.

This clone was recorded only once. The chain combines TRBV5-1 with TRBJ1-1, with 7 bases identical to TRBD1. The CDR3 totals 14 residues. V was pared by 4 bases and J by 1 base, with 4 bases of the junction left unmatched. Germline-derived CDR1 and CDR2 are SGHRS and YFSETQ. CDR3 amino acids: CASSPRQGNTEAFF. CDR3 coding DNA: TGCGCCAGCAGCCCCAGACAGGGGAACACTGAAGCTTTCTTT.

This chain connects TRBV19 to TRBJ2-7, with 7 positions matching TRBD1. The germline V gene has CDR1 LNHDA and CDR2 SQIVND (reference sequence). This CDR3 is built from 14 residues. J was trimmed by 4 bases and V by 3 bases; bases with no gene match: 6. The CDR3 DNA reads TGTGCCAGTAGTATGAGGACAGGTATATACGAGCAGTACTTC. This sequence encodes CASSMRTGIYEQYF.

J is TRBJ2-1 and V is TRBV29-1, with TRBD2 matching over 10 bases. The CDR3 has 15 residues. The germline gives CDR1 SQVTM, CDR2 ANQGSEA. The V and J ends lost 3 bases and 8 bases, in that order; junction bases with no gene match: 10. CDR3 amino acids: CSVEPGLATMYEQFF. The CDR3 nucleotides are TGCAGCGTTGAGCCGGGACTAGCGACGATGTATGAGCAGTTCTTC.

The chain employs TRBV5-1 and TRBJ2-5, with 9 positions matching TRBD1. Germline V gene lookup returns CDR1 SGHRS and CDR2 YFSETQ. The CDR3 runs to 17 residues. V trimming: 2 bases; J trimming: 1 base; junction bases outside the gene matches: 9. The CDR3 DNA sequence: TGCGCCAGCAGCTTCTCGACAGGGGGGAGTAGCCAAGAGACCCAGTACTTC. Translation gives CASSFSTGGSSQETQYF. The full variable domain, rest sourced from reference TRBV5-1 and TRBJ2-5, is KAGVTQTPRYLIKTRGQQVTLSCSPISGHRSVSWYQQTPGQGLQFLFEYFSETQRNKGNFPGRFSGRQFSNSRSEMNVSTLELGDSALYLCASSFSTGGSSQETQYFGPGTRLLVL.

The V and J genes are TRBV5-1 and TRBJ2-2; D ambiguous. The CDR3 contains 11 residues. V lost 5 bases, J lost 5 bases, and 4 bases lay in between. Per germline, CDR1 SGHRS and CDR2 YFSETQ. CDR3 coding DNA: TGCGCCAGCAGTCGTACCGGGGAGCTGTTTTTT. It encodes CASSRTGELFF.

The chain employs TRBV18 and TRBJ2-7; possible D gene TRBD1, 6 bases. Per the germline V gene, CDR1 is KGHSH and CDR2 is LQKENI. This CDR3 region has 14 residues. V lost 6 bases to trimming and J lost 5 bases, with 17 bases between them. In nucleotides, the CDR3 is TGTGCCAGCTCCCCGGACAGTGGGTTGGACGAGCAGTACTTC. It yields the protein CASSPDSGLDEQYF. The variable domain in full, with the rest retrieved from reference TRBV18 and TRBJ2-7, is NAGVMQNPRHLVRRRGQEARLRCSPMKGHSHVYWYRQLPEEGLKFMVYLQKENIIDESGMPKERFSAEFPKEGPSILRIQQVVRGDSAAYFCASSPDSGLDEQYFGPGTRLTVT.

The chain links TRBV19 to TRBJ2-1; 7 bases map to TRBD1. The V segment lost 7 bases and the J segment 4 bases; nucleotides outside the gene matches: 10. This CDR3 is 15 amino acids long. Looked up from germline, CDR1 is LNHDA and CDR2 is SQIVND (reference sequence). The CDR3 region has the DNA TGTGCCAGTACCACCTCGGGACAGCCATACAATGAGCAGTTCTTC. Amino acid sequence: CASTTSGQPYNEQFF.

This clone was counted only a few times. The chain carries TRBV27 and TRBJ1-5; 10 nucleotides agree with TRBD1. Trimming at V came to 6 bases and at J to 2 bases, leaving 7 bases not matched to a gene. This CDR3 has 16 amino acids. Germline assignment: CDR1 MNHEY and CDR2 SMNVEV (reference sequence). As DNA, the CDR3 is TGTGCCAGCAGCCCGAGACAGGGGGCCCGCAATCAGCCCCAGCATTTT. Amino acid sequence: CASSPRQGARNQPQHF.

The V and J genes are TRBV11-2 and TRBJ1-4, with 11 bases matching TRBD1. The CDR3 is 15 residues long. V shed 4 bases, J shed 6 bases, and the junction held 4 bases outside the gene matches. Per germline, CDR1 SGHAT and CDR2 FQNNGV. The CDR3 is CASSSGQGAYEKLFF. The CDR3 DNA reads as TGTGCCAGCAGCTCCGGACAGGGGGCTTATGAAAAACTGTTTTTT.

This chain uses TRBV6-1 with TRBJ2-7; tentatively, D is TRBD1 (5 bases). Trimming took 4 bases from V and 2 from J, leaving 6 bases between them. Looked up from germline, CDR1 is MNHNS and CDR2 is SASEGT. CDR3 size: 12 residues. The CDR3 sequence: CASSVGPYEQYF. CDR3 nucleotides: TGTGCCAGCAGTGTGGGGCCCTACGAGCAGTACTTC.

The chain has TRBV20-1 and TRBJ2-5; no clear D gene. This CDR3 has 11 amino acids. The V gene's germline CDR1 is DFQATT and CDR2 SNEGSKA (reference sequence). The V and J ends lost 4 bases and 5 bases respectively, with 8 bases between them. CDR3 residues: CSATPIETQYF. In nucleotides, the CDR3 is TGCAGTGCTACCCCAATCGAGACCCAGTACTTC.

The gene calls are TRBV5-1 and TRBJ2-1; 13 bases match TRBD2. With V trimmed by 0 bases and J by 4 bases, 4 bases remained unmatched. The CDR3 consists of 17 residues. Germline lookup yields CDR1 SGHRS and CDR2 YFSETQ. The chain's CDR3 is CASSLEALAGGYNEQFF. The CDR3 nucleotides read TGCGCCAGCAGCTTGGAAGCACTAGCGGGAGGGTACAATGAGCAGTTCTTC.

This clone was counted a single time. This chain joins TRBV7-8 and TRBJ2-6; 12 nucleotides agree with TRBD1. The junction had 9 bases not matched to a gene; V was cut back by 5 bases and J by 4 bases. The germline V gene encodes CDR1 SGHVS and CDR2 FQNEAQ. The CDR3 contains 18 residues. CDR3 residues: CASSLRGQGAPGANVLTF. The CDR3 DNA follows: TGTGCCAGCAGCCTTAGGGGACAGGGGGCGCCCGGGGCCAACGTCCTGACTTTC.

V is TRBV10-3 and J is TRBJ2-7; 9 bases line up with TRBD2. CDR3 length: 17 residues. Germline assignment: CDR1 ENHRY and CDR2 SYGVKD. J was trimmed by 1 base and V by 2 bases; bases with no gene match: 9. The CDR3 protein is CAISERELAGRSYEQYF. The DNA of the CDR3 is TGTGCCATCAGTGAGAGGGAGCTAGCGGGAAGATCCTACGAGCAGTACTTC.

The J gene is TRBJ2-2, the V gene TRBV7-8; D remains unclear. Between the trimmed V and J ends, which lost 5 bases and 0 bases, there was a span of 7 bases. CDR3 length equals 14 residues. CDR1 is SGHVS and CDR2 is FQNEAQ in the germline V gene. The CDR3 protein is CASSPTANTGELFF. For the CDR3, the DNA is TGTGCCAGCAGCCCCACGGCGAACACCGGGGAGCTGTTTTTT.

CDR3 loop: CASSPGGVETQYF. The CDR3 DNA reads as TGTGCCAGCAGTCCTGGGGGCGTGGAGACCCAGTACTTC. The chain has TRBV27 and TRBJ2-5, with D possibly matching TRBD1 (6 bases). The ends were cut back, 5 bases at V and 5 bases at J, with 12 bases in the middle. This CDR3 has 13 amino acids. Germline assignment: CDR1 MNHEY and CDR2 SMNVEV (reference sequence).

The chain recombines TRBV25-1 with TRBJ2-7, with 8 nucleotides matching TRBD1. CDR1 MGHDK and CDR2 SYGVNS come from the germline V gene. Trimming at V came to 6 bases and at J to 0 bases, leaving 7 bases not matched to a gene. The length of the CDR3 is 15 residues. CDR3 sequence: CASSQWDRSSYEQYF. The CDR3 coding sequence is TGTGCCAGCAGCCAATGGGACAGGTCCTCCTACGAGCAGTACTTC.

The chain links TRBV27 to TRBJ2-1; 9 bases line up with TRBD1. The CDR3 length is 14 residues. Per the germline V gene, CDR1 is MNHEY and CDR2 is SMNVEV (reference sequence). V dropped 4 bases and J dropped 7; count of bases not matched to a gene: 5. CDR3 nucleotide sequence: TGTGCCAGCAGTTCGGGACAGGGTCTTAATGAGCAGTTCTTC. This codes for CASSSGQGLNEQFF.

The V call is TRBV7-9, the J call TRBJ2-7; D gene ambiguous. V was cut by 5 bases and J by 0 bases, with 20 bases left in between. The CDR3 extends over 17 amino acids. The germline CDR1 and CDR2 sequences are SEHNR and FQNEAQ (reference sequence). This chain's CDR3 is CASSLIPYRVSSYEQYF. In DNA, the CDR3 is TGTGCCAGCAGCCTAATCCCCTACAGAGTCAGCTCCTACGAGCAGTACTTC.

The CDR3 nucleotides read TGCGCCAGCAGTGAGTGGGCCGGGACAGGGGGCTTCAACGAGCAGTACTTC. Translating gives CASSEWAGTGGFNEQYF. V and J are TRBV10-2 and TRBJ2-7; 12 nucleotides agree with TRBD1. This CDR3 comprises 17 residues. The trim removed 1 base at V and 5 bases at J, leaving 9 bases unmatched. Germline values: CDR1 WSHSY, CDR2 SAAADI.